These 32 T cell receptor beta chains were sequenced from one sample in a study of blood T cells in healthy people across ages. A second about 6 to 12 cycle PCR used barcoded and J-beta primers. Each CDR3 protein gets one entry after TCRdb re-called the 5' RACE reads with MiXCR. Among roughly 800,000 distinct CDR3 sequences listed, just under 25% were seen once. The same sample was also studied in work on T cells of mothers and their children.

Sequenced sample: blood. Receptor source: a boy younger than 18 in good health.

This clonotype turned up a few times. The V and J genes are TRBV29-1 and TRBJ2-7, with D tentatively TRBD2 (6 bases). V was trimmed by 5 bases and J by 6 bases, leaving 17 bases between them. CDR3 length: 13 amino acids. Per germline, CDR1 SQVTM and CDR2 ANQGSEA. The CDR3 reads CSVTGTQVLEQYF. In nucleotides, the CDR3 is TGCAGCGTTACCGGGACTCAAGTCCTCGAGCAGTACTTC.

This clonotype was seen more than once but under ten times. The V gene is TRBV9, the J gene TRBJ2-1; D may be TRBD2 (6 bases). In germline, CDR1 is SGDLS, CDR2 YYNGEE. This CDR3 is 14 amino acids long. The V end was cut by 4 bases, the J end by 4 bases, with 12 bases between. The CDR3 sequence is CASSNRDLYNEQFF. CDR3 bases: TGTGCCAGCAGCAACCGGGACTTATACAATGAGCAGTTCTTC.

The table lists this clonotype with a few counts. V is TRBV11-2 and J is TRBJ2-3, with 10 bases matching TRBD2. The length of the CDR3 is 15 residues. J lost 4 bases, V lost 5 bases, and 6 bases had no gene match. Germline V gene lookup returns CDR1 SGHAT and CDR2 FQNNGV. In DNA form, the CDR3 reads TGTGCCAGCAGCCACGGGACTAGCGTGTCAGATACGCAGTATTTT. As protein: CASSHGTSVSDTQYF.

This clonotype was detected only a few times. The chain employs TRBV5-1 and TRBJ2-7; 8 nucleotides align to TRBD2. V lost 1 base to trimming and J lost 5 bases; unmatched junction nucleotides: 8. CDR1 SGHRS and CDR2 YFSETQ come from the germline V gene. The CDR3 runs to 15 residues. Here the CDR3 DNA reads TGCGCCAGCAGCTTGCGGGCAGCGGGAGTCGACGAGCAGTACTTC. Translating gives CASSLRAAGVDEQYF.

This chain joins TRBV4-1 and TRBJ2-1; D not certain. Germline lookup yields CDR1 MGHRA and CDR2 YSYEKL. Trimming took off 1 base at V and 6 bases at J, with 10 bases between the two ends. The CDR3 length is 14 residues. CDR3 in DNA: TGCGCCAGCAGCCAAGGGGAACTCCTCAATGAGCAGTTCTTC. Translating gives CASSQGELLNEQFF.

The rearrangement uses TRBV6-6 and TRBJ2-3; TRBD2 aligns across 8 bases. In germline, CDR1 is MNHNY, CDR2 SVGAGI (reference sequence). V was pared by 2 bases and J by 3 bases, with 7 bases of the junction left unmatched. This CDR3 is 16 amino acids long. The CDR3 bases are TGTGCCAGCAGTTACGAACCAGCGGGAGAGACAGATACGCAGTATTTT. This encodes CASSYEPAGETDTQYF.

This clonotype has more than one count but fewer than ten. The chain couples TRBV29-1 to TRBJ2-7; 10 nucleotides agree with TRBD1. In germline, CDR1 is SQVTM, CDR2 ANQGSEA. Losses at the gene ends were 7 bases for V and 6 bases for J; bases not matched to a gene: 3. The CDR3 spans 11 residues. The CDR3 sequence: CSADRGREQYF. In DNA, the CDR3 is TGCAGCGCTGACAGGGGGCGCGAGCAGTACTTC.

The chain employs TRBV10-1 and TRBJ2-4; D perhaps matches TRBD1 (5 bases). There are 15 residues in the CDR3. The V end lost 5 bases, the J end lost 2 bases, and 13 bases lay between the germline ends. Germline V gene lookup returns CDR1 WNHNN and CDR2 SYGVQD (reference sequence). The CDR3 loop is CASSSDGQPKNIQYF. The CDR3, as DNA: TGCGCCAGCAGTTCAGACGGACAACCCAAAAACATTCAGTACTTC.

This clonotype has only a few counts. The chain is built from TRBV20-1 and TRBJ2-5; possibly TRBD2 for D (6 bases). CDR1 is DFQATT, CDR2 SNEGSKA, per germline (reference sequence). CDR3 size: 13 residues. The V end was cut by 0 bases, the J end by 4 bases, with 9 bases between. The DNA for the CDR3 is TGCAGTGCTAGAGATCCCGGGGGAGAGACCCAGTACTTC. This encodes CSARDPGGETQYF.

This clonotype was detected a few times. The gene calls are TRBV3-1 and TRBJ2-5; perhaps TRBD2 as D (5 bases). With 1 base removed from V and 9 bases from J, the gap between germline ends came to 9 bases. This CDR3 has 12 amino acids. Germline V gene lookup returns CDR1 LGHDT and CDR2 YNNKEL (reference sequence). The DNA of the CDR3 is TGTGCCAGCAGCCAAGCCTCGAGGGCCCAGTACTTC. It translates to CASSQASRAQYF.

The CDR3 DNA reads as TGCGCCAGCAGCCAATGGGACAGGGGAACCTACGAGCAGTACTTC. Residues: CASSQWDRGTYEQYF. The V and J genes are TRBV4-1 and TRBJ2-7; 10 bases align to TRBD1. CDR1 is MGHRA, CDR2 YSYEKL, per germline. The CDR3 covers 15 residues. With 2 bases clipped from V and 2 bases from J, the junction kept 3 bases outside the gene matches.

V and J are TRBV12-3 or TRBV12-4 and TRBJ2-1, with D tentatively TRBD1 or TRBD2 (6 bases each). The CDR3 runs 16 residues. With 6 bases removed from V and 0 bases from J, the gap between germline ends came to 15 bases. The CDR3 DNA sequence: TGTGCCAGCAGAAACTTAGCGGACAGCTCCTACAATGAGCAGTTCTTC. This gives the protein CASRNLADSSYNEQFF.

The rearrangement links TRBV5-1 to TRBJ2-5; D remains ambiguous. The CDR3 is made up of 13 amino acids. The germline V and J ends were trimmed by 4 bases and 3 bases, with 10 bases remaining between them. Germline V gene sequence: CDR1 SGHRS, CDR2 YFSETQ. CDR3 in DNA: TGCGCCAGCAGCCAAGGGCCCGAAGAGACCCAGTACTTC. It codes for CASSQGPEETQYF. The full variable domain, rest sourced from reference TRBV5-1 and TRBJ2-5, is KAGVTQTPRYLIKTRGQQVTLSCSPISGHRSVSWYQQTPGQGLQFLFEYFSETQRNKGNFPGRFSGRQFSNSRSEMNVSTLELGDSALYLCASSQGPEETQYFGPGTRLLVL.

In this sample, this clonotype turned up a few times. The chain employs TRBV4-2 and TRBJ2-5, with 9 positions matching TRBD2. The V gene's germline CDR1 is LGHNA and CDR2 YNFKEQ. The CDR3 has 15 residues. Germline trimming cut 0 bases from V and 3 bases from J; bases unmatched to any gene: 2. In nucleotides, the CDR3 is TGTGCCAGCAGCCAAGAGAAGCGGGGGGAAGAGACCCAGTACTTC. It is translated as CASSQEKRGEETQYF.

In its sample, this clonotype was seen a few times. The chain couples TRBV5-1 to TRBJ2-5; no firm D call. V was pared by 0 bases and J by 5 bases, with 20 bases between. The germline CDR1 and CDR2 sequences are SGHRS and YFSETQ. The CDR3 loop spans 17 amino acids. In DNA form, the CDR3 reads TGCGCCAGCAGCTTGGCCGCAGTAAGCCGTTCTGGGGAGACCCAGTACTTC. Amino acid sequence: CASSLAAVSRSGETQYF.

V is TRBV5-1 and J is TRBJ1-1; no clear D. V was clipped by 2 bases and J by 3 bases, with 11 bases between them. Germline CDR1 reads SGHRS; CDR2 reads YFSETQ. The CDR3 loop spans 14 amino acids. CDR3 residues: CASSFREGYTEAFF. CDR3 nucleotide sequence: TGCGCCAGCAGCTTTAGGGAGGGCTACACTGAAGCTTTCTTT.

The J gene is TRBJ1-3, the V gene TRBV19; no clear D gene. Per germline, CDR1 LNHDA and CDR2 SQIVND (reference sequence). Trimming removed 7 bases at V and 3 bases at J, with 10 bases between. The CDR3 is made up of 13 amino acids. CDR3 DNA: TGTGCCAGTACTATTACAGATGGAAACACCATATATTTT. The encoded protein is CASTITDGNTIYF.

J is TRBJ2-3 and V is TRBV28; TRBD2 aligns across 7 bases. Germline V gene sequence: CDR1 MDHEN, CDR2 SYDVKM. This CDR3 is 16 amino acids long. J lost 3 bases, V lost 0 bases, and 6 bases had no gene match. This chain's CDR3 is CASSLWGGRGTDTQYF. In DNA form, the CDR3 reads TGTGCCAGCAGTTTATGGGGCGGGAGAGGAACAGATACGCAGTATTTT.

The chain joins TRBV29-1 to TRBJ1-2; D remains unclear. Per the germline V gene, CDR1 is SQVTM and CDR2 is ANQGSEA. The CDR3 contains 13 residues. The ends were cut back, 3 bases at V and 1 base at J, with 9 bases in the middle. The CDR3 DNA follows: TGCAGCGTTGATCTCGCCCTTAACTATGGCTACACCTTC. This gives the protein CSVDLALNYGYTF.

The chain recombines TRBV20-1 with TRBJ1-4, with 8 bases that match TRBD1. Germline V gene lookup returns CDR1 DFQATT and CDR2 SNEGSKA (reference sequence). CDR3 length: 13 residues. The V and J ends lost 6 bases and 4 bases, in that order; junction bases with no gene match: 4. The CDR3 spells CSARQGLNEKLFF. The CDR3 bases are TGCAGTGCGAGACAGGGGCTTAATGAAAAACTGTTTTTT.

Comments on this clonotype: A read error is likely, as this CDR3 ends without the conserved phenylalanine or tryptophan. This chain uses TRBV7-3 with TRBJ2-3; TRBD2 aligns across 7 bases. The V segment lost 5 bases and the J segment 0 bases; nucleotides outside the gene matches: 2. Germline-derived CDR1 and CDR2 are SGHTA and FQGTGA. The CDR3 has 14 residues. CDR3 bases: TGTGCCAGCAGCCCTAGCGGTAGCACAGATACGCAGTATGTT. Translation gives CASSPSGSTDTQYV.

The CDR3 sequence: CAIGGVNEQFF. Here the CDR3 DNA reads TGTGCCATCGGGGGGGTCAATGAGCAGTTCTTC. The chain links TRBV10-3 to TRBJ2-5; 7 bases agree with TRBD2. The DNA matches TRBJ2-1 better at its end, which makes the J call doubtful. This CDR3 is built from 11 residues. Germline values: CDR1 ENHRY, CDR2 SYGVKD.

This chain joins TRBV28 and TRBJ2-5, with TRBD1 matching 7 bases. The J call is doubtful: the DNA matches TRBJ2-7 better. Germline CDR1 MDHEN, CDR2 SYDVKM. The CDR3 length is 16 residues. The CDR3 reads CASARQGGLTAYEQYF. The CDR3 DNA is TGTGCCAGCGCGCGGCAAGGGGGCTTAACAGCCTACGAGCAGTACTTC.

This chain connects TRBV9 to TRBJ1-2; D gene unclear. The CDR3 is 15 amino acids. V was pared by 0 bases and J by 4 bases, with 13 bases between. Germline CDR1 and CDR2: SGDLS and YYNGEE. The CDR3 region is CASSVEGQTIYGYTF. The CDR3 DNA follows: TGTGCCAGCAGCGTAGAAGGTCAGACGATCTATGGCTACACCTTC.

The gene calls are TRBV20-1 and TRBJ2-3; the D call may be TRBD1 or TRBD2 (5 bases each). Germline CDR1 reads DFQATT; CDR2 reads SNEGSKA (reference sequence). Between the trimmed V and J ends, which lost 1 base and 5 bases, there was a span of 7 bases. The CDR3 is 12 residues long. Written as DNA, the CDR3 is TGCAGTGCTAGAGGGGGGAGAGATACGCAGTATTTT. Translated: CSARGGRDTQYF.

The CDR3 DNA is TGTGCCAGCAACACGGTCGGAGGGGGCTCACCCCTCCACTTT. Its translation: CASNTVGGGSPLHF. The gene calls are TRBV27 and TRBJ1-6; TRBD1 matches 7 bases. The V and J ends lost 7 bases and 10 bases, in that order; junction bases with no gene match: 10. The CDR3 is 14 residues long. Germline V gives CDR1 MNHEY, CDR2 SMNVEV (reference sequence).

The chain joins TRBV20-1 to TRBJ2-1; D gene uncertain. The last part of the DNA fits TRBJ2-7 better; the J call may be wrong. Germline V gene sequence: CDR1 DFQATT, CDR2 SNEGSKA (reference sequence). The CDR3 has 12 amino acids. CDR3: CSASGTNDEQYF. CDR3 DNA: TGCAGTGCTAGTGGAACTAACGACGAGCAGTACTTC.

The chain links TRBV20-1 to TRBJ2-7; TRBD1 matches at 7 bases. There are 14 residues in the CDR3. Trimming took 3 bases from V and 5 from J; bases not matched to a gene: 10. The germline gives CDR1 DFQATT, CDR2 SNEGSKA (reference sequence). CDR3 nucleotide sequence: TGCAGTGCTAGGGGACAGATCATTAGCCACGAGCAGTACTTC. This gives the protein CSARGQIISHEQYF.

The sample holds a few counts of this clonotype. V usage is TRBV5-6 and J usage is TRBJ2-2; the match to TRBD2 covers 10 bases. The CDR3 totals 15 residues. Trimming removed 2 bases from V and 8 bases from J; junction bases left unmatched: 6. Germline values: CDR1 SGHDT, CDR2 YYEEEE. CDR3 protein: CASSFTSGMLGELFF. The CDR3 bases are TGTGCCAGCAGCTTCACTAGCGGGATGCTGGGGGAGCTGTTTTTT.

The V and J genes are TRBV27 and TRBJ2-1, with 12 bases fitting TRBD1. This CDR3 spans 15 amino acids. Per the germline V gene, CDR1 is MNHEY and CDR2 is SMNVEV (reference sequence). Trimming took 0 bases from V and 8 from J; bases not matched to a gene: 2. The CDR3 DNA follows: TGTGCCAGCAGTTTATCGGGACAGGGGGCTCATGAGCAGTTCTTC. Translating it yields CASSLSGQGAHEQFF.

This clonotype was observed a few times. The chain combines TRBV3-1 with TRBJ2-1, with 12 bases aligning to TRBD2. This CDR3 spans 15 amino acids. Trimming removed 3 bases from V and 7 bases from J; junction bases left unmatched: 4. Germline V gives CDR1 LGHDT, CDR2 YNNKEL (reference sequence). Here the CDR3 DNA reads TGTGCCAGCAGCCATGTTACTAGCGGGAGGAATGAGCAGTTCTTC. Its translation is CASSHVTSGRNEQFF.

This clonotype was recorded a few times. The V and J genes are TRBV9 and TRBJ2-4; no clear D. V was trimmed by 1 base and J by 7 bases, leaving 9 bases between them. This CDR3 is built from 13 residues. Germline V lookup: CDR1 SGDLS, CDR2 YYNGEE. This CDR3 reads CASSVTDGNIQYF. The CDR3 DNA sequence: TGTGCCAGCAGCGTAACGGATGGGAACATTCAGTACTTC.